The 5 T cell receptor beta chains reported below all come from one sample, sequenced in a study of cytomegalovirus exposure and HLA in healthy donors. In the PCR, 60 Vbeta and 13 Jbeta primers were used. Method: immunoSEQ multiplex PCR; TCRdb's copy keeps in-frame clones and lacks some. The sample lists fewer than 250,000 clones, 70% to 90% occurring once. The sequencing input was PBMCs. The source of these receptors is a man aged 30-40 years in good health and CMV-seronegative.

The genes are TRBV27 and TRBJ2-3; D may be TRBD2 (7 bases). V dropped 4 bases and J dropped 0 bases, with 11 bases sitting between them. This CDR3 is built from 15 residues. Germline V gives CDR1 MNHEY, CDR2 SMNVEV (reference sequence). The CDR3 DNA follows: TGTGCCAGCAGTTCGGGGGGCCGAAGCACAGATACGCAGTATTTT. It encodes CASSSGGRSTDTQYF.

The rearrangement links TRBV20-1 to TRBJ2-5; 7 nucleotides align to TRBD2. The V and J ends lost 8 bases and 5 bases, in that order; junction bases with no gene match: 5. The CDR3 has 11 amino acids. Per the germline V gene, CDR1 is DFQATT and CDR2 is SNEGSKA (reference sequence). CDR3 sequence (DNA): TGCAGTCCCCTGGGGGGGGAGACCCAGTACTTC. Translation: CSPLGGETQYF.

The chain joins TRBV5-1 to TRBJ2-7; possible D gene TRBD1, 5 bases. CDR3 length: 15 residues. The germline gives CDR1 SGHRS, CDR2 YFSETQ. The V end lost 1 base, the J end lost 5 bases, and 16 bases lay between the germline ends. The CDR3 nucleotides read TGCGCCAGCAGCTTGTACGGCAGGGCGGTTGACGAGCAGTACTTC. Amino acids: CASSLYGRAVDEQYF.

This chain joins TRBV10-3 and TRBJ2-3; 8 bases are shared with TRBD2. CDR1 ENHRY and CDR2 SYGVKD come from the germline V gene. Trimming cost V 6 bases and J 3 bases; bases outside gene matches: 8. The CDR3 covers 15 residues. CDR3 nucleotide sequence: TGTGCCATCAGGGCCGGGGGGGGGCTGACAGATACGCAGTATTTT. Translated, it gives CAIRAGGGLTDTQYF.

The chain uses TRBV5-1 and TRBJ2-1; a weak D match, TRBD2 (6 bases). The length of the CDR3 is 15 residues. CDR1 is SGHRS, CDR2 YFSETQ, per germline. V lost 4 bases, J lost 4 bases, and 15 bases lay in between. CDR3 residues: CASSGRSLAYNEQFF. As DNA, the CDR3 is TGCGCCAGCAGCGGACGCTCTCTAGCGTACAATGAGCAGTTCTTC.